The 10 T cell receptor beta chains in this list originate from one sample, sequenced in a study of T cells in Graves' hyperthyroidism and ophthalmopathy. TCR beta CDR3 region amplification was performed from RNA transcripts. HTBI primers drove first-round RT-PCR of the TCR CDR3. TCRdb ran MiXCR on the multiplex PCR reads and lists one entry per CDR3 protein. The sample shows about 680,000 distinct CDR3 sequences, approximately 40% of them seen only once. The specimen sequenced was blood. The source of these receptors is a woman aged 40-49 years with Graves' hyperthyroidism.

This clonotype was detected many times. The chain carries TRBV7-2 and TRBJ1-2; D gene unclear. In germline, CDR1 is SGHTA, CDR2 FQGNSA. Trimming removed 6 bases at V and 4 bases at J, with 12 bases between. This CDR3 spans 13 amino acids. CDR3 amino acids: CASSSVEAYGYTF. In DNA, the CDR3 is TGTGCCAGCAGTTCAGTGGAGGCCTATGGCTACACCTTC.

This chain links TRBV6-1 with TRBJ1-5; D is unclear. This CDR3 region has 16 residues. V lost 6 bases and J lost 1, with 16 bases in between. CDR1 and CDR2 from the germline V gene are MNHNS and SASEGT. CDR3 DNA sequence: TGTGCCAGCAGGTCCGGAGGGATTGGGAGCAATCAGCCCCAGCATTTT. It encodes CASRSGGIGSNQPQHF.

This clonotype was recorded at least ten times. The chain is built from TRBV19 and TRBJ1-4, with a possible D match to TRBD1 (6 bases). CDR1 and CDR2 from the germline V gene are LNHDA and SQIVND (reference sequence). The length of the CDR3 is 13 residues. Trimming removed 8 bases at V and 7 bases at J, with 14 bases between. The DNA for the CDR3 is TGTGCCAGTGTAGACAGGATTGGTGAAAAACTGTTTTTT. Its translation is CASVDRIGEKLFF.

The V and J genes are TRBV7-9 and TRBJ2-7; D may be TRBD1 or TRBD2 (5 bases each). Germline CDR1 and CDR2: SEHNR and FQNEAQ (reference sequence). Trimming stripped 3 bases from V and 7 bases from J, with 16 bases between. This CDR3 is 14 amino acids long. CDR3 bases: TGTGCCAGCAGCTTGGGGTGGGGGTCGAGTGAGCAGTACTTC. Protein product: CASSLGWGSSEQYF.

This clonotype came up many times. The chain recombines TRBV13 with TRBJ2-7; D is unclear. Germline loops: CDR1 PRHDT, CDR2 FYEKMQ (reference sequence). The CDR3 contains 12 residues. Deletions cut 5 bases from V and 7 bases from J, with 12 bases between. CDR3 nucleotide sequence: TGTGCCAGCAGCCCAACGTCTGTAGAGCAGTACTTC. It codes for CASSPTSVEQYF.

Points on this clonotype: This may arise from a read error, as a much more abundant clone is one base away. The CDR3: CASSHAGVQTQYF. In DNA form, the CDR3 reads TGTGCCAGCAGCCACGCAGGGGTACAGACCCAGTACTTC. The chain combines TRBV7-2 with TRBJ2-5; maybe TRBD1 (6 bases). V gave up 5 bases and J gave up 6 bases, with 13 bases separating them. The germline V gene has CDR1 SGHTA and CDR2 FQGNSA. The CDR3 covers 13 residues.

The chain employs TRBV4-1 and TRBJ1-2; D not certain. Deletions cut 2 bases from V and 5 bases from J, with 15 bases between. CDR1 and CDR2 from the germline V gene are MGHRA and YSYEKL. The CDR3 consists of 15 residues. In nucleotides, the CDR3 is TGCGCCAGCAGCCAACTCCCCTCCCCCGAGTATGGCTACACCTTC. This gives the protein CASSQLPSPEYGYTF.

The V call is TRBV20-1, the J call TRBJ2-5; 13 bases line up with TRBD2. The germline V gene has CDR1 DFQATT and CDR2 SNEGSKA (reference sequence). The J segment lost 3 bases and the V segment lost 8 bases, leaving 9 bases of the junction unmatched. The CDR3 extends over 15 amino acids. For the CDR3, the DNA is TGCAGTACCGACCAGGGACTAGCGGGGAAAGAGACCCAGTACTTC. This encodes CSTDQGLAGKETQYF.

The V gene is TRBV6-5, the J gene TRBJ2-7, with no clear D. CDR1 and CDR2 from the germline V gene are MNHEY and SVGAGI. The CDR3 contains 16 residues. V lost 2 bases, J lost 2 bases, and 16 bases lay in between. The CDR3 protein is CASSYVSERKAYEQYF. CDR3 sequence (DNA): TGTGCCAGCAGTTACGTCTCGGAGCGCAAGGCCTACGAGCAGTACTTC.

This CDR3 reads CASSIDPRETANNEKLFF. The CDR3 DNA sequence: TGTGCCAGTAGTATCGACCCAAGGGAGACGGCGAACAATGAAAAACTGTTTTTT. The rearrangement links TRBV19 to TRBJ1-4; D is uncertain. Trimming cost V 3 bases and J 5 bases, with 22 bases left between them. From germline, CDR1 is LNHDA and CDR2 SQIVND (reference sequence). This CDR3 has 18 residues.